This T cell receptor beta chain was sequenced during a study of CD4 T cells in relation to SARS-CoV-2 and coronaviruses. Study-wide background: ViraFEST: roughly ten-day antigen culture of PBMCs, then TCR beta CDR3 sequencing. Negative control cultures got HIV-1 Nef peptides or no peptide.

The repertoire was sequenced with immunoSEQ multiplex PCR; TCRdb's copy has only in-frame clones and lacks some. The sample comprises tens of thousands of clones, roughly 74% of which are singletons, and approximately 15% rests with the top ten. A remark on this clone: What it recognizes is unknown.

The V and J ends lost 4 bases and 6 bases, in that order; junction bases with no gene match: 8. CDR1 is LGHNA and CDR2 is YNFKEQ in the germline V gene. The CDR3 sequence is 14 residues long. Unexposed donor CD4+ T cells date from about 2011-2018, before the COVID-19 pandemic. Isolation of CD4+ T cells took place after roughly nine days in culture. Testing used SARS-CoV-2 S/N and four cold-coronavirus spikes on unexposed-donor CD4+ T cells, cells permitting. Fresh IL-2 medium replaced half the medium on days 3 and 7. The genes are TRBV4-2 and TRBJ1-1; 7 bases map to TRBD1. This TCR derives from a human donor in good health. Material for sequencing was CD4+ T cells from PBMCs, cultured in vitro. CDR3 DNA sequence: TGTGCCAGCAGCCTCCAAACAGGGGAGGCTGAAGCTTTCTTT. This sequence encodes CASSLQTGEAEAFF.